The T cell receptor beta chain described here comes from a study of T cells in Graves' hyperthyroidism and ophthalmopathy. Study-level points and caveats: Ophthalmopathy and stable hyperthyroidism were told apart by a 13 V-J model.

V lost 6 bases to trimming and J lost 8 bases, with 8 bases between them. The CDR3 has 11 amino acids. Germline lookup yields CDR1 SNHLY and CDR2 FYNNEI. PBMCs were obtained from approximately 9.2 ml fresh peripheral blood. Amplified TCR beta CDR3 regions derived from RNA transcripts. Initially, a first-round RT-PCR of the TCR CDR3 employed the HTBI primer set. TCRdb re-called the multiplex PCR reads with MiXCR, one entry per CDR3 protein. Here the sample spans approximately 430,000 distinct CDR3 sequences, 15% to 18% being singletons. This clonotype has at least ten counts. Its cognate antigen is unknown.

Sequencing was carried out using blood. This sequence was found in a woman younger than 35 with Graves' hyperthyroidism. This rearrangement joins TRBV2 to TRBJ2-1; D not resolved. DNA of the CDR3: TGTGCCAGCAGGGGATTCGATGAGCAGTTCTTC. Its translation is CASRGFDEQFF.